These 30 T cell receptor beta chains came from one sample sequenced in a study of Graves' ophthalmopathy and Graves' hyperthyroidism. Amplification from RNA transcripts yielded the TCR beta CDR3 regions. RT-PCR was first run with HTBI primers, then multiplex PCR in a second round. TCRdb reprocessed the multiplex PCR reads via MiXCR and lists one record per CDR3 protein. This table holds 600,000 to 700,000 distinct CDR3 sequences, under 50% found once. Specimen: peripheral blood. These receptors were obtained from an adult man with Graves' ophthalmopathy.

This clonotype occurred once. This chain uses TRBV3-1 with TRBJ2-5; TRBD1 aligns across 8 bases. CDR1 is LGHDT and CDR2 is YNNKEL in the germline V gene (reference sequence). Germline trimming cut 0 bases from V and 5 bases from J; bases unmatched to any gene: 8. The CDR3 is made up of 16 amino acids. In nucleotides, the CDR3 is TGTGCCAGCAGCCAAGATTTTGACAGGGGAAAGGAGACCCAGTACTTC. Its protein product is CASSQDFDRGKETQYF.

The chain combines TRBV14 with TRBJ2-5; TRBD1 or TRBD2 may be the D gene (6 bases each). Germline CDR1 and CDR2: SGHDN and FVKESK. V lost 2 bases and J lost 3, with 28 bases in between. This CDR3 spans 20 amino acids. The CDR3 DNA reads TGTGCCAGCAGCCAAAACCGGGACACCTCTATAGCGGTCTTCAAAGAGACCCAGTACTTC. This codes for CASSQNRDTSIAVFKETQYF.

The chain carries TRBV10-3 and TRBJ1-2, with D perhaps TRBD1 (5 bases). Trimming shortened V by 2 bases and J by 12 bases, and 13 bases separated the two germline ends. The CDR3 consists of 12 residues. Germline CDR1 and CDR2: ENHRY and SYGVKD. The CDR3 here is CAISETGSGNTF. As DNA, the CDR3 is TGTGCCATCAGTGAGACAGGCTCTGGAAACACCTTC.

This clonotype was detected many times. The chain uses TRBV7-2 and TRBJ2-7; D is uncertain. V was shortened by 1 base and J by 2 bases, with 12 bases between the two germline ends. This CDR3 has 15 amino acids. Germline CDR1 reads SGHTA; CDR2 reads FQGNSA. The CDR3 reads CASSLVGGRPYEQYF. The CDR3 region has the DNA TGTGCCAGCAGCTTAGTTGGCGGACGCCCCTACGAGCAGTACTTC. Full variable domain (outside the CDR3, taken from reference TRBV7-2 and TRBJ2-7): GAGVSQSPSNKVTEKGKDVELRCDPISGHTALYWYRQSLGQGLEFLIYFQGNSAPDKSGLPSDRFSAERTGGSVSTLTIQRTQQEDSAVYLCASSLVGGRPYEQYFGPGTRLTVT.

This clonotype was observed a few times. CDR3 coding DNA: TGTGCCAGTCAGGGTTTTCCCGGGGAGCTGTTTTTT. Its translation: CASQGFPGELFF. The chain joins TRBV2 to TRBJ2-2; D may be TRBD1 (5 bases). V was clipped by 9 bases and J by 6 bases, with 11 bases between them. This CDR3 spans 12 amino acids. In germline, CDR1 is SNHLY, CDR2 FYNNEI.

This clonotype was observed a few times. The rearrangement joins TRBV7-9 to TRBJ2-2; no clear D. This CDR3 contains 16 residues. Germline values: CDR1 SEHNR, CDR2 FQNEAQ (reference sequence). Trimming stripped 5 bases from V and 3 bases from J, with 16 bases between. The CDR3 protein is CASSPGRPTYTGELFF. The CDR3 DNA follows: TGTGCCAGCAGCCCGGGCCGACCCACTTACACCGGGGAGCTGTTTTTT.

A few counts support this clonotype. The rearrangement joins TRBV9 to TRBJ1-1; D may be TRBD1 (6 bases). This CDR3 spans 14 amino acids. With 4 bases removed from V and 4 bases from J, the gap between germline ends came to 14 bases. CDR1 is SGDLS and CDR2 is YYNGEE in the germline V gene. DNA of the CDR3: TGTGCCAGCAGCCCAGGGGCCAGTAGCACTGAAGCTTTCTTT. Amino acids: CASSPGASSTEAFF.

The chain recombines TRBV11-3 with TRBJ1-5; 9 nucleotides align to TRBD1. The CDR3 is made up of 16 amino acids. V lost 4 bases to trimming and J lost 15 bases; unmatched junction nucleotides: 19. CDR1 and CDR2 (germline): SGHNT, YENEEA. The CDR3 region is CASSSGTGTDLAPPHF. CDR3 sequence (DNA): TGTGCCAGCAGCTCGGGGACAGGGACAGACCTGGCCCCTCCGCATTTT.

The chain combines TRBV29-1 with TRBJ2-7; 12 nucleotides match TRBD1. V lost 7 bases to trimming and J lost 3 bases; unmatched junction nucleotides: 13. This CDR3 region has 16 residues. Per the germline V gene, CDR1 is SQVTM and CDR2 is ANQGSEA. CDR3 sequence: CSAPSGTGGYGYEQYF. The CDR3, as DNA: TGCAGCGCCCCATCGGGGACAGGGGGCTATGGCTACGAGCAGTACTTC.

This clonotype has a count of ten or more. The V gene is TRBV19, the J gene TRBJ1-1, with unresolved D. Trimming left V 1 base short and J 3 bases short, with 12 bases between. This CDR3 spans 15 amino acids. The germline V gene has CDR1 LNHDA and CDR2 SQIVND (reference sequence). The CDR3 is CASSIAGRPDTEAFF. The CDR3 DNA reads TGTGCCAGTAGTATAGCCGGGAGACCGGACACTGAAGCTTTCTTT.

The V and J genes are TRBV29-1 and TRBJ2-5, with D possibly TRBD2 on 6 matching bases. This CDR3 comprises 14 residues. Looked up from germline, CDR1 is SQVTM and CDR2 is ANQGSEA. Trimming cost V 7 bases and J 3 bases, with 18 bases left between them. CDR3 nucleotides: TGCAGCGGATACCAGGGAAGGGAGGAAGAGACCCAGTACTTC. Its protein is CSGYQGREEETQYF.

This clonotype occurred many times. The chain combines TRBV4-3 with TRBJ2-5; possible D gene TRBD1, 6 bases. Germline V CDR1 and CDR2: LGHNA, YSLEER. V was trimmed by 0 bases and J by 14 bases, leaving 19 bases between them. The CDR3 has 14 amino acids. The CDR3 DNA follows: TGCGCCAGCAGCCAAGACCTAGAAGGACAGCGCGTTTACTTC. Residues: CASSQDLEGQRVYF.

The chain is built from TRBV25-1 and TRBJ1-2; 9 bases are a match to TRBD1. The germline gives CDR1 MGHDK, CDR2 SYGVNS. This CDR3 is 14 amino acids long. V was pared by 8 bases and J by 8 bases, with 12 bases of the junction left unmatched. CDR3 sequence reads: CASVEDRGFQGYTF. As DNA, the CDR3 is TGTGCCAGCGTTGAAGACAGGGGGTTCCAAGGCTACACCTTC.

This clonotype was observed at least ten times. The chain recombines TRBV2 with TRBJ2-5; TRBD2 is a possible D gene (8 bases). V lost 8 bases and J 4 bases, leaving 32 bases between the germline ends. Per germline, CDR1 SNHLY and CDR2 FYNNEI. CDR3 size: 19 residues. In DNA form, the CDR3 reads TGTGCCAGCCGCGACGCAGGGGGAAGTGGTAGCGGGGACATAGAGACCCAGTACTTC. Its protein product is CASRDAGGSGSGDIETQYF.

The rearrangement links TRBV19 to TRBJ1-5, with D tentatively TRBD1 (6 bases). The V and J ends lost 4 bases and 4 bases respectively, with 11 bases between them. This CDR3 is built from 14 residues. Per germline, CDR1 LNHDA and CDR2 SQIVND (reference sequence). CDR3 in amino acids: CASSRNRANQPQHF. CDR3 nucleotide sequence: TGTGCCAGTAGTAGGAACAGGGCAAATCAGCCCCAGCATTTT.

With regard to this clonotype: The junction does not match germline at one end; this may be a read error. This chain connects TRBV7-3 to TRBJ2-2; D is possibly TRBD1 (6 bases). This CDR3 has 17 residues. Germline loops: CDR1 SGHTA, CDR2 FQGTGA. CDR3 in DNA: TGTGCCGGCAGCTCCCTTCCGACAGGCATGAACACCGGGGAGCTGTTTTTT. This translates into CAGSSLPTGMNTGELFF.

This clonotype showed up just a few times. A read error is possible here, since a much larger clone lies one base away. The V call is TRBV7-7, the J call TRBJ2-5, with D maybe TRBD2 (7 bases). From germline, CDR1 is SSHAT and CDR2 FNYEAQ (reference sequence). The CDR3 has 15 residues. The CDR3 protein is CASSAHPGEGETQHF. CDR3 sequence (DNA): TGTGCCAGCAGCGCCCATCCAGGGGAGGGAGAGACCCAGCACTTC.

For the CDR3, the DNA is TGTGCCAGCAGCGTAAGTGTAGGGACAGAGTTCGCTGAAGCTTTCTTT. It translates to CASSVSVGTEFAEAFF. The chain links TRBV9 to TRBJ1-1; 7 bases align to TRBD1. The V segment lost 1 base and the J segment 6 bases; nucleotides outside the gene matches: 12. CDR3 length: 16 amino acids. The germline CDR1 and CDR2 sequences are SGDLS and YYNGEE.

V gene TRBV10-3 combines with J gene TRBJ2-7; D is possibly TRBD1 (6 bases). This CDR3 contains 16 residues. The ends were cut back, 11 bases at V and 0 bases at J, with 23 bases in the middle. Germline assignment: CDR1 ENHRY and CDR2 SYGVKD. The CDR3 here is CAGRTTGKAHSYEQYF. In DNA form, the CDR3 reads TGTGCCGGCAGAACGACAGGAAAGGCTCACTCCTACGAGCAGTACTTC.

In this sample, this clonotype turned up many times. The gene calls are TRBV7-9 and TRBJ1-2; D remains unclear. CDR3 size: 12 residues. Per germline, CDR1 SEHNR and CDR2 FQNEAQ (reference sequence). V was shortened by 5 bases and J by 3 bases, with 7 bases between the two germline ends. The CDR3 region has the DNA TGTGCCAGCAGCCCTGGATACTATGGCTACACCTTC. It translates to CASSPGYYGYTF.

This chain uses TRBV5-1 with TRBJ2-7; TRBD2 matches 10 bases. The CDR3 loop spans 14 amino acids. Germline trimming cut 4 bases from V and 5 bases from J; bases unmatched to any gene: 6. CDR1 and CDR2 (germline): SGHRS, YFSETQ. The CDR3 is CASSRLAGANEQYF. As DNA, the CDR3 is TGCGCCAGCAGCAGGCTAGCGGGAGCAAACGAGCAGTACTTC. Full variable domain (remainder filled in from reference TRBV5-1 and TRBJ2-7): KAGVTQTPRYLIKTRGQQVTLSCSPISGHRSVSWYQQTPGQGLQFLFEYFSETQRNKGNFPGRFSGRQFSNSRSEMNVSTLELGDSALYLCASSRLAGANEQYFGPGTRLTVT.

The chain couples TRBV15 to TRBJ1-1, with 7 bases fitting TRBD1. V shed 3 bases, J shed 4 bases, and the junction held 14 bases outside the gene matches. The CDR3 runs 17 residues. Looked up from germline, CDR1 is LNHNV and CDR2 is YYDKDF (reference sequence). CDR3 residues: CATSSWGTTGTFTEAFF. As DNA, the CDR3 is TGTGCCACCAGCAGCTGGGGTACGACAGGGACGTTCACTGAAGCTTTCTTT.

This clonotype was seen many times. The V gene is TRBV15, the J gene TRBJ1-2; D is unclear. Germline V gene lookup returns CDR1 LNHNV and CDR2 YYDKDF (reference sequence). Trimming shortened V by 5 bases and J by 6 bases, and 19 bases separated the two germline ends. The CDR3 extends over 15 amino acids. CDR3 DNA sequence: TGTGCCACCAGCGGGCGAGGACGGTCTCTAGATGGCTACACCTTC. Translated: CATSGRGRSLDGYTF.

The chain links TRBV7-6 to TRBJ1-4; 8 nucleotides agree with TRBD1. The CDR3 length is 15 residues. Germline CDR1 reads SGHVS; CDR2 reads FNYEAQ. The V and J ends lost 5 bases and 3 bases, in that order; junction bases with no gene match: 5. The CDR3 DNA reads TGTGCCAGCAGCCCAACGGACAGGGCTAATGAAAAACTGTTTTTT. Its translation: CASSPTDRANEKLFF.

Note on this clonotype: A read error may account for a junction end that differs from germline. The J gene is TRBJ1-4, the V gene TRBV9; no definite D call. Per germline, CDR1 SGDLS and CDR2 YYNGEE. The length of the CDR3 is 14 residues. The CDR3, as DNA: TGTGCCAACAGCGTAGGAGGAGTCAATGGAAAACTGTTTTTT. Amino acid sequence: CANSVGGVNGKLFF.

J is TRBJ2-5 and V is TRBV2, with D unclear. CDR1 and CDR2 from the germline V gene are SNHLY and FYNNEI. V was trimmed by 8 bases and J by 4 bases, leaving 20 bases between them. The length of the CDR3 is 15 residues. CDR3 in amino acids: CASSPQQQPGETQYF. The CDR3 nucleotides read TGTGCCAGCTCACCACAGCAGCAACCGGGAGAGACCCAGTACTTC.

CDR3 in amino acids: CASSELAGPTPEDEQYF. The CDR3 DNA reads TGTGCCAGCAGTGAACTAGCGGGACCGACCCCGGAGGACGAGCAGTACTTC. The rearrangement uses TRBV2 and TRBJ2-7, with 9 bases matching TRBD2. Germline CDR1 SNHLY, CDR2 FYNNEI. The CDR3 loop spans 17 amino acids. The trim removed 2 bases at V and 5 bases at J, leaving 13 bases unmatched. Combining the CDR3 with reference TRBV2 and TRBJ2-7 gives the whole variable domain EPEVTQTPSHQVTQMGQEVILRCVPISNHLYFYWYRQILGQKVEFLVSFYNNEISEKSEIFDDQFSVERPDGSNFTLKIRSTKLEDSAMYFCASSELAGPTPEDEQYFGPGTRLTVT.

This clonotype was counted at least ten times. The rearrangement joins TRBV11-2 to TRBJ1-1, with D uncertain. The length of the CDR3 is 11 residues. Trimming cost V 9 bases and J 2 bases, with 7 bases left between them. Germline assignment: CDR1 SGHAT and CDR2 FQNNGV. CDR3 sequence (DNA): TGTGCCAGTCTTTTTAACACTGAAGCTTTCTTT. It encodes CASLFNTEAFF.

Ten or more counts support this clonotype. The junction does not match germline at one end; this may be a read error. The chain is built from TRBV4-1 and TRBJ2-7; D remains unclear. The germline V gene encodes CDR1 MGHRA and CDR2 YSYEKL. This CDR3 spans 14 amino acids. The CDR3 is CASSERGSSYEQYF. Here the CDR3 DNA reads TGTGCCAGCAGTGAACGAGGCAGCTCCTACGAGCAGTACTTC.

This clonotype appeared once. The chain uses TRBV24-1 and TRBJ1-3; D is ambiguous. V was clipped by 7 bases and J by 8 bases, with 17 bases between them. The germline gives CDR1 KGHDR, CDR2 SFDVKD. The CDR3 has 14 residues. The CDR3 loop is CATRGSDYGYTIYF. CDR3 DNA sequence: TGTGCCACCAGAGGTTCAGACTATGGCTACACCATATATTTT.